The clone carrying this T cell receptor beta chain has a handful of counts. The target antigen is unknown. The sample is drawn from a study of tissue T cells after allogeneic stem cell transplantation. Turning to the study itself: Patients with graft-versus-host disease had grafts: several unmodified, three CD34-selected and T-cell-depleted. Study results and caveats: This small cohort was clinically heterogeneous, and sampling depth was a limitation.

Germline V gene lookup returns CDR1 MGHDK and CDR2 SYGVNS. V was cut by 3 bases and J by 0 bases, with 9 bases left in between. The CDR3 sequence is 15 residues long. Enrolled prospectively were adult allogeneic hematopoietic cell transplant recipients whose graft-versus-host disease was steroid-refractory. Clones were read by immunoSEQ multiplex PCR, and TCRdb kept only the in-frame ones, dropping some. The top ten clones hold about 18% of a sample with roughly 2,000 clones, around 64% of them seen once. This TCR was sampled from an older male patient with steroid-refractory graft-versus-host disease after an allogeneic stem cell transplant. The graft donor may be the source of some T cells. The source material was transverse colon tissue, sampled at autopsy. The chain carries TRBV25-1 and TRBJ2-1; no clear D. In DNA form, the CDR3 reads TGTGCCAGCAGTGACTTGGGCAGCTCCTACAATGAGCAGTTCTTC. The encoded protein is CASSDLGSSYNEQFF.